This TCR beta chain was identified during a study of CXCR3-negative and CXCR3-positive naive CD8 T cells. Whole-study results and caveats: Comparison of naive cells showed more hydrophobic TRB CDR3s in CXCR3-positive than in CXCR3-negative naive cells.

A word on this clonotype: Its antigen is unidentified.

The libraries of TRB cDNA were prepared using 5' RACE with UMI labels. With the 5' RACE reads reprocessed, TCRdb shows one record per CDR3 protein and no DNA. The listing contains 84,000 or so distinct CDR3 sequences. This CDR3 has 14 amino acids. Germline CDR1 reads SGHKS; CDR2 reads YYEKEE (reference sequence). This chain connects TRBV5-5 to TRBJ2-2; TCRdb returns TRBD1, unconfirmable since there is no DNA. This receptor was identified in a human donor in good health. Some clones in this sample may be carry-over from other donors' samples. The specimen was naive CXCR3+ CD8+ T cells from blood. Subset denoted: CD45RO-CCR7+CD27+CD95- naive CD8+ T cells expressing CXCR3 (TNR3+). CDR3 sequence: CASSVGQGPGELFF.